A single T cell receptor (beta chain) is shown here with its context. Method: immunoSEQ multiplex PCR; TCRdb's copy keeps in-frame clones and lacks some. The sample includes more than 2 million clones, about 95% seen only once; the top ten take around 0.13%. This entry is derived from a study of shared clonotypes between healthy human individuals. The specimen sequenced was naive CD4+ T cells sorted from blood. Described subset: CD45RA+ positively selected. This clonotype was sampled from a man younger than 35 in good health.

The CDR3 spells CASSVTKTEAFF. The CDR3, as DNA: TGTGCCAGTAGTGTCACCAAGACTGAAGCTTTCTTT. The V call is TRBV19, the J call TRBJ1-1; D remains ambiguous. CDR1 is LNHDA and CDR2 is SQIVND in the germline V gene (reference sequence). Trimming shortened V by 5 bases and J by 5 bases, and 9 bases separated the two germline ends. The CDR3 spans 12 residues.